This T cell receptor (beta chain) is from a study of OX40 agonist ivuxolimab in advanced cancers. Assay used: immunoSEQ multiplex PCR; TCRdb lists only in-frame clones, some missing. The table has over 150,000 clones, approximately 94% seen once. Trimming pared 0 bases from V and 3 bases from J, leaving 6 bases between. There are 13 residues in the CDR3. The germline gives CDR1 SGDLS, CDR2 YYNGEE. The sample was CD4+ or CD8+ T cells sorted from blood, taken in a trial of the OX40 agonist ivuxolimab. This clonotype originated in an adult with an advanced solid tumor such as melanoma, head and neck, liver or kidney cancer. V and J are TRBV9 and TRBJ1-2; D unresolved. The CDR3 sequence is CASSVGQDYGYTF. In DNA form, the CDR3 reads TGTGCCAGCAGCGTAGGCCAGGACTATGGCTACACCTTC.